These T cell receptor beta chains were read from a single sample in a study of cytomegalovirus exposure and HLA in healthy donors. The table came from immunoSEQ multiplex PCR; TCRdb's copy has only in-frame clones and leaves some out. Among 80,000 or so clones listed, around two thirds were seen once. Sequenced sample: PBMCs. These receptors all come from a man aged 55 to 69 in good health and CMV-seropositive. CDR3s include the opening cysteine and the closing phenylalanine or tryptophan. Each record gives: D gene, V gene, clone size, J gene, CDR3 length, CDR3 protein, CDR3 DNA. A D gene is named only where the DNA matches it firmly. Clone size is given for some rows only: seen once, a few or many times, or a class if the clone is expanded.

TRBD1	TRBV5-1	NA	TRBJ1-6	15	CASSLGTGAGSPLHF	TGCGCCAGCAGCTTGGGCACAGGGGCCGGTTCACCCCTCCACTTT
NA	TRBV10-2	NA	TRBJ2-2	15	CASRNSGGNTGELFF	TGCGCCAGCAGAAACTCCGGGGGAAACACCGGGGAGCTGTTTTTT
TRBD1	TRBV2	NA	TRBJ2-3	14	CASSEEGAVLAQYF	TGTGCCAGCAGTGAAGAGGGGGCGGTCCTGGCGCAGTATTTT
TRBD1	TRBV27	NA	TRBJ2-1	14	CASSIRDRASEQFF	TGTGCCAGCTCTATAAGGGACAGGGCTAGTGAGCAGTTCTTC
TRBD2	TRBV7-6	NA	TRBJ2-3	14	CASSGAGGTDTQYF	TGTGCCAGCAGCGGAGCGGGGGGGACAGATACGCAGTATTTT
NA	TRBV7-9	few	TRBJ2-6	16	CSSSFFSGRLANVLTF	TGTTCCAGCAGCTTTTTCAGCGGCAGATTGGCCAACGTCCTGACTTTC
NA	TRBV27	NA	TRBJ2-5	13	CASSSQGGETQYF	TGTGCCAGCAGTTCCCAGGGAGGAGAGACCCAGTACTTC
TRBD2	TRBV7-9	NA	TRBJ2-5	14	CASTVSGGAETQYF	TGTGCCAGCACCGTTAGCGGGGGGGCAGAGACCCAGTACTTC
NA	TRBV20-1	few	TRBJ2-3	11	CSAFTRFTQYF	TGCAGTGCCTTCACTAGGTTTACGCAGTATTTT
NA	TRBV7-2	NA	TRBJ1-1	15	CASSSHTAVNTEAFF	TGTGCCAGCAGCTCCCATACCGCGGTGAACACTGAAGCTTTCTTT
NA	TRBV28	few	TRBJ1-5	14	CASSALQGNQPQHF	TGTGCCAGCAGTGCCCTACAGGGCAATCAGCCCCAGCATTTT
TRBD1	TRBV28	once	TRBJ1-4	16	CASSFHRGRTYEKLFF	TGTGCCAGCAGTTTTCACAGGGGGAGGACTTATGAAAAACTGTTTTTT
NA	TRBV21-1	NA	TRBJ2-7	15	CASSPLGQGSHEQYF	TGTGCCAGCAGCCCCCTGGGACAGGGGTCCCACGAGCAGTACTTC